The T cell receptor beta chain under discussion was sequenced for a study of cytomegalovirus exposure and HLA in healthy donors. The overall study: The early release's HLA-typed donors yielded 70 million to 85 million unique TCRs. Genotyping of more than 300 donors showed that about 79% belonged to the Caucasian-associated ancestry cluster.

Vbeta (60) and Jbeta (13) primers were used in the PCR. The data were produced by immunoSEQ multiplex PCR, yet TCRdb's version contains in-frame clones alone and is incomplete. The table includes roughly 150,000 clones, roughly four fifths detected once. From germline, CDR1 is SGHTA and CDR2 FQGTGA. V lost 5 bases to trimming and J lost 7 bases, with 11 bases between them. The CDR3 loop spans 13 amino acids. The donors gave bone marrow, and they were healthy. Overall study findings and caveats: A list of 150 or so TCR beta chains associated with cytomegalovirus was given.

Remarks on this clone: Its target is not known.

Material: PBMCs. This clonotype was sampled from a woman between 18 and 29 years old in good health and CMV-seronegative. The chain joins TRBV7-3 to TRBJ2-2; D not certain. CDR3 residues: CASSPRFGGELFF. In DNA, the CDR3 is TGTGCCAGCAGCCCCAGGTTCGGCGGGGAGCTGTTTTTT.